This T cell receptor beta chain derives from a study of blood T cell repertoires in COVID-19. Study overall: Collection of acute and convalescent COVID-19 samples took place in the United States, Italy and Spain.

It was during active infection that Seattle patients were enrolled and then longitudinally followed. V lost 1 base and J lost 3, with 6 bases in between. The CDR3 totals 13 residues. Per the germline V gene, CDR1 is SNHLY and CDR2 is FYNNEI. Authors' methods: Reference gene primer amplification gave estimated nucleated cell counts. The table came from immunoSEQ multiplex PCR; TCRdb's copy has only in-frame clones and leaves some out. Clone size and V and J calls were adopted from that table, with D and trimming inferred from the DNA. The sample records about 500,000 clones, about 89% being singletons.

The receptor comes from a woman between 50 and 59 years old with COVID-19, enrolled during active disease. This chain uses TRBV2 with TRBJ2-5; D is possibly TRBD2 (5 bases). Sequencing was done on a sample of peripheral blood. The CDR3 sequence is CASSEVREETQYF. Here the CDR3 DNA reads TGTGCCAGCAGTGAAGTGCGGGAAGAGACCCAGTACTTC.